The following is a TCR beta chain sequence with its context. Its antigen is unidentified. Regarding time point: newly diagnosed, previously untreated cHL patient sample. Magnetic negative selection purified CD4+ T cells from thawed PBMCs. PBMCs representing newly diagnosed, untreated classical Hodgkin lymphoma functioned as the comparison. The method was immunoSEQ multiplex PCR; TCRdb's version includes in-frame clones alone and lacks a portion of them. The sample includes fewer than 20,000 clones, approximately 90% seen only once; the top ten take 0.5% to 0.55%. The CDR3 is 12 amino acids. V lost 4 bases, J lost 2 bases, and 5 bases lay in between. Germline CDR1 reads SGDLS; CDR2 reads YYNGEE. The data derive from a study of PD-1 blockade in classical Hodgkin lymphoma. Overall study findings and caveats: TCR diversity at baseline was reported to be reduced in newly diagnosed patients relative to healthy donors. Prior therapy or disease activity may underlie the repertoire differences, whose causes remain undefined.

The sequencing sample was made of CD4+ T cells from blood. The chain recombines TRBV9 with TRBJ2-3, with D uncertain. The source is a human donor with classical Hodgkin lymphoma. The CDR3 DNA reads TGTGCCAGCAGCCCTTACACAGATACGCAGTATTTT. Residues: CASSPYTDTQYF.